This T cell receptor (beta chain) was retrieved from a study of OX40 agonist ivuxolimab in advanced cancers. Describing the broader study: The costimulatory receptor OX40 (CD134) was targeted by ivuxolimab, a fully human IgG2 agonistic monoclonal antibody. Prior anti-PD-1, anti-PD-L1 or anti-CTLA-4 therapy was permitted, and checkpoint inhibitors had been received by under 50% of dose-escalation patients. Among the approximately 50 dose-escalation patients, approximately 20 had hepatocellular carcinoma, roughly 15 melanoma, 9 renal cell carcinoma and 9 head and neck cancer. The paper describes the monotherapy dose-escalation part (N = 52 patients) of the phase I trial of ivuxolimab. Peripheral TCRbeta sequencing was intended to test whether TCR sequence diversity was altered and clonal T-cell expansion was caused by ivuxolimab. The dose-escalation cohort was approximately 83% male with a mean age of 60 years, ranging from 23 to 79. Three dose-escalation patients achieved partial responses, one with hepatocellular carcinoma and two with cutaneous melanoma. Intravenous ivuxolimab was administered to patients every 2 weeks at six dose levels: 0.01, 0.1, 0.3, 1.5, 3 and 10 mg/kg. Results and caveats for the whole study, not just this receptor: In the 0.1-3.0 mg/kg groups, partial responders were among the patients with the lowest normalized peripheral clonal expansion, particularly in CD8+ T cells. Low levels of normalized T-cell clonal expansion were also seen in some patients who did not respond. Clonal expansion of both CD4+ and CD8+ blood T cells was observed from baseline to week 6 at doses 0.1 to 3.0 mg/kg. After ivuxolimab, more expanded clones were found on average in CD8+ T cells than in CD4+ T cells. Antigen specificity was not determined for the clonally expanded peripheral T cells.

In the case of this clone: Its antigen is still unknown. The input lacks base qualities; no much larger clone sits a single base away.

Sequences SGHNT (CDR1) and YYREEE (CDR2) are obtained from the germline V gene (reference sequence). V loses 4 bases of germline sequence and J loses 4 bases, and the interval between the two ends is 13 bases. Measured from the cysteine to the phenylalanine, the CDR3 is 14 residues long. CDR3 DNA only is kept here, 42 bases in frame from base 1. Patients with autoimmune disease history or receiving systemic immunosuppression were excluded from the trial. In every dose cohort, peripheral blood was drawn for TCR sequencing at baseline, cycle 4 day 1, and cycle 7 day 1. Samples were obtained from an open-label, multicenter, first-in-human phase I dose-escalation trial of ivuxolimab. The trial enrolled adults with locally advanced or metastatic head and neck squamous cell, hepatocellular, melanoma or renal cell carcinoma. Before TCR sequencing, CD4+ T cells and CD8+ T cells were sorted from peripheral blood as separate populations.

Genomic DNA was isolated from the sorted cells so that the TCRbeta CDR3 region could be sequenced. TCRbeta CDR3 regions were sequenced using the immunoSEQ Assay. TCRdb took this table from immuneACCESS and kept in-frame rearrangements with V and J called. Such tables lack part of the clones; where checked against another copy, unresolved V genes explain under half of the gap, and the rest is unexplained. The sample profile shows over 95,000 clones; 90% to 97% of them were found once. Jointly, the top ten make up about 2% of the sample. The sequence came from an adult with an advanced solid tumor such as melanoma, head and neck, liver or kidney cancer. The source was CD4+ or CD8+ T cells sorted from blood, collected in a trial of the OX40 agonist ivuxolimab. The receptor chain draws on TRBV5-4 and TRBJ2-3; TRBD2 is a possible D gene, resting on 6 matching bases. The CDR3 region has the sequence CASSLRDSPDTQYF. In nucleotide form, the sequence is TGTGCCAGCAGCCTCCGGGACTCCCCAGATACGCAGTATTTT.